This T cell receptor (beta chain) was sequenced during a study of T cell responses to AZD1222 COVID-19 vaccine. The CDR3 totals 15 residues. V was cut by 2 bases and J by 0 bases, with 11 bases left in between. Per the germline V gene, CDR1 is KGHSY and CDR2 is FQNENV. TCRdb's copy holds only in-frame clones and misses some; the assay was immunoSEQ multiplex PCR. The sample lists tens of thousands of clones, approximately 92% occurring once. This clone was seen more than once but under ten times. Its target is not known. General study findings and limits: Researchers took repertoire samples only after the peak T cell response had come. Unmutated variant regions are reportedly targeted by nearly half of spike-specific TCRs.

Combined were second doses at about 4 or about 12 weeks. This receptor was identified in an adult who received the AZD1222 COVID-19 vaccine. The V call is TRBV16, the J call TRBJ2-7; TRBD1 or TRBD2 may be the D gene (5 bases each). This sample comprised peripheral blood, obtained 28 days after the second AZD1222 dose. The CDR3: CASSQNPGPSYEQYF. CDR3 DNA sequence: TGTGCCAGCAGCCAAAATCCGGGGCCCTCCTACGAGCAGTACTTC.